A selection of T cell receptor beta chains follows, all from one sample in a study of cytomegalovirus exposure and HLA in healthy donors. The data were produced by immunoSEQ multiplex PCR, yet TCRdb's version contains in-frame clones alone and is incomplete. The table lists under 250,000 clones, around 79% of them singletons, with 3.5% to 5% in the top ten. Source material: PBMCs. The source is a woman in her thirties in good health and CMV-seropositive. The CDR3 runs from the conserved cysteine through the conserved F or W. A D gene is named only where the DNA matches it firmly. Not every row has a clone size; where given, it reads once, few, many or a size class.

TRBV10-2	NA	NA	TRBJ1-5	TGCGCCAGCAGTGAGTGGTCAGGGTTTCAGCCCCAGCATTTT	CASSEWSGFQPQHF
TRBV6-4	NA	TRBD2	TRBJ2-1	TGTGCCAGCAGTGGAGCGGGAGGATACAATGAGCAGTTCTTC	CASSGAGGYNEQFF
TRBV2	few	TRBD2	TRBJ2-5	TGTGCCAGCAGTCGGGGTCGGAGCGGGAGAAGGAAAGAGACCCAGTACTTC	CASSRGRSGRRKETQYF
TRBV9	NA	NA	TRBJ2-1	TGTGCCAGCAGCGGAGACAATGAGCAGTTCTTC	CASSGDNEQFF
TRBV7-8	NA	TRBD1	TRBJ2-2	TGTGCCAGCAGCTTAGCGACAGGGTCGGGCGGGGAGCTGTTTTTT	CASSLATGSGGELFF
TRBV6-5	NA	NA	TRBJ1-4	TGTGCCAGCAGTCGGGGGATGGCGGGGGAAAAACTGTTTTTT	CASSRGMAGEKLFF
TRBV5-1	NA	NA	TRBJ1-4	TGCGCCAGCAGCATGTGGTCTGGGGCTGGTGAAAAACTGTTTTTT	CASSMWSGAGEKLFF
TRBV5-4	once	NA	TRBJ2-2	TGTGCCAGCAGCTTGCCTAACACCGGGGAGCTGTTTTTT	CASSLPNTGELFF
TRBV2	NA	NA	TRBJ2-2	TGTGCCAGCAGACTACAGGGAAGTGCGAACACCGGGGAGCTGTTTTTT	CASRLQGSANTGELFF
TRBV10-3	NA	NA	TRBJ1-1	TGTGCCACACTGCGGGAGATGAACACTGAAGCTTTCTTT	CATLREMNTEAFF
TRBV6-1	NA	NA	TRBJ2-7	TGTGCCAGCCTTTTTTTGGCGGGCAGCGAGCAGTACTTC	CASLFLAGSEQYF
TRBV4-3	NA	NA	TRBJ2-7	TGCGCCAGCAGCCAGTCGGTAGGGGATCTCTACGAGCAGTACTTC	CASSQSVGDLYEQYF
TRBV28	NA	NA	TRBJ1-5	TGTGCCAGCAACCCCGGGGGGAATAGCAATCAGCCCCAGCATTTT	CASNPGGNSNQPQHF
TRBV7-2	few	NA	TRBJ2-5	TGTGCCAGCAGCTTCTCCTCGGGTTTACAAGAGACCCAGTACTTC	CASSFSSGLQETQYF
TRBV19	once	NA	TRBJ1-2	TGTGCCAGTAGTACCCAACAGAGAACGAGTGGCTACACCTTC	CASSTQQRTSGYTF
TRBV27	NA	NA	TRBJ1-5	TGTGCCAGCAGTTTGACAGCTCAGCCCCAGCATTTT	CASSLTAQPQHF
TRBV4-3	NA	TRBD1	TRBJ2-5	TGCGCCAGCAGCCAAGAAAGGTCGGACAGGGGTGGCGAGACCCAGTACTTC	CASSQERSDRGGETQYF